This TCR beta chain was retrieved from a study of blood T cell repertoires in COVID-19. Overall study: Donors in the United States, Italy and Spain gave samples during acute or convalescent COVID-19.

Trimming pared 6 bases from V and 9 bases from J, leaving 12 bases between. Germline CDR1 and CDR2: SNHLY and FYNNEI. This CDR3 region has 12 residues. Under the authors' procedure: Counts of nucleated cells, estimated from reference gene primer amplification, were obtained. The assay was immunoSEQ multiplex PCR, and TCRdb's table has in-frame clones only and misses some. V and J calls and clone size are copied from that table; D and trimming were computed from the DNA. Of roughly 230,000 clones in the sample, approximately 83% are singletons; the top ten hold roughly 7.4%. The receptor's source is a woman in her forties or fifties with acute or convalescent COVID-19. The sequenced sample consisted of peripheral blood. The V gene is TRBV2, the J gene TRBJ2-1, with D perhaps matching TRBD2 (5 bases). CDR3 sequence: CASSVLSGEQFF. The CDR3 DNA reads TGTGCCAGCAGCGTTTTGAGCGGTGAGCAGTTCTTC.